The clone carrying this T cell receptor (beta chain) occurred a few times. This entry is derived from a study of blood T cell repertoires in COVID-19. This table comes from immunoSEQ multiplex PCR, and its TCRdb copy is limited to in-frame clones, with some not included. The data contain some 120,000 clones, almost 70% of them singletons. V was pared by 4 bases and J by 4 bases, with 4 bases of the junction left unmatched. The CDR3 has 15 amino acids. CDR1 and CDR2 (germline): SEHNR, FQNEAQ (reference sequence). This rearrangement joins TRBV7-9 to TRBJ2-2, with 9 positions matching TRBD1. This TCR came from a woman in her seventies with acute or convalescent COVID-19. Input material: peripheral blood. This CDR3 is CASSSQGAGTGELFF. Written as DNA, the CDR3 is TGTGCCAGCAGCTCACAGGGGGCTGGCACCGGGGAGCTGTTTTTT.